This TCR beta chain was documented in a study of spatial heterogeneity in lung cancer. Study as a whole: A unique TCR and UMI combination showed up more than ten times in raw reads, on average.

The time point here: sample taken at primary tumor resection. The length of the CDR3 is 16 residues. Germline V gene data show CDR1 as DFQATT and CDR2 as SNEGSKA (reference sequence). V lost 2 bases, J lost 3 bases, and 10 bases stayed unmatched. In this sample, this clonotype turned up many times. Antigen specificity is unknown. Each CDR3 protein gets one entry after TCRdb re-called the 5' RACE reads with MiXCR. This sample has a few thousand distinct CDR3 sequences, with 16% found just once. Regarding the study as a whole: Tumor mutation count correlated with how many alpha and beta TCRs expanded intratumorally.

The V and J genes are TRBV20-1 and TRBJ2-5, with TRBD1 matching over 9 bases. The input for sequencing was lung tumor tissue, taken at surgery. This receptor was obtained from a male donor with early-stage non-small cell lung cancer. CDR3 nucleotide sequence: TGCAGTGCTAGACACCGGGACAGGGTCTATGAAGAGACCCAGTACTTC. Translated, it gives CSARHRDRVYEETQYF.